The 9 T cell receptor beta chains below come from one sample, sequenced in a study of shared clonotypes between healthy human individuals. Method: immunoSEQ multiplex PCR; TCRdb's copy keeps in-frame clones and lacks some. This table holds approximately 1.5 million clones, 98% found once. The specimen was naive CD4+ T cells sorted from blood. Described subset: CD45RA+ positively selected. Receptors were obtained from a young man in good health.

This chain joins TRBV19 and TRBJ1-2; D remains ambiguous. The germline V gene has CDR1 LNHDA and CDR2 SQIVND (reference sequence). The germline V and J ends were trimmed by 5 bases and 2 bases, with 18 bases remaining between them. This CDR3 has 16 residues. The CDR3 here is CASSFLASGRNYGYTF. CDR3 DNA: TGTGCCAGTAGTTTTCTGGCCTCTGGCAGGAACTATGGCTACACCTTC.

The chain employs TRBV28 and TRBJ2-6; D tentatively fits TRBD1 or TRBD2 (5 bases each). CDR1 is MDHEN and CDR2 is SYDVKM in the germline V gene. The length of the CDR3 is 17 residues. V dropped 6 bases and J dropped 0 bases, with 15 bases sitting between them. The CDR3 reads CASRTPGLSSGANVLTF. CDR3 nucleotide sequence: TGTGCCAGCAGGACGCCGGGGCTGAGCTCTGGGGCCAACGTCCTGACTTTC.

The rearrangement links TRBV4-2 to TRBJ2-1, with D uncertain. Between the trimmed V and J ends, which lost 4 bases and 7 bases, there was a span of 8 bases. The CDR3 sequence is 12 residues long. Germline CDR1 is LGHNA and CDR2 is YNFKEQ. CDR3 sequence reads: CASSLAANEQFF. The DNA for the CDR3 is TGTGCCAGCAGCCTGGCGGCGAATGAGCAGTTCTTC.

The chain combines TRBV5-1 with TRBJ2-7, with 13 bases lining up with TRBD2. J lost 6 bases, V lost 2 bases, and 2 bases had no gene match. The CDR3 spans 14 residues. Germline V gives CDR1 SGHRS, CDR2 YFSETQ. The CDR3 region has the DNA TGCGCCAGCAGCTTAACTAGCGGGAGGGGCGAGCAGTACTTC. This encodes CASSLTSGRGEQYF.

This chain connects TRBV7-8 to TRBJ1-1; D not certain. This CDR3 is 15 amino acids long. Trimming pared 0 bases from V and 1 base from J, leaving 9 bases between. Germline V gene data show CDR1 as SGHVS and CDR2 as FQNEAQ. The CDR3 reads CASSLAGFKNTEAFF. The CDR3 nucleotides are TGTGCCAGCAGCTTAGCGGGTTTCAAGAACACTGAAGCTTTCTTT.

This chain connects TRBV11-3 to TRBJ2-1; D is possibly TRBD1 or TRBD2 (6 bases each). The CDR3 sequence is 13 residues long. V was cut by 5 bases and J by 9 bases, with 14 bases left in between. The germline V gene has CDR1 SGHNT and CDR2 YENEEA. The CDR3 region is CASSPGDFLEQFF. The CDR3 DNA sequence: TGTGCCAGCAGCCCAGGGGACTTTCTTGAGCAGTTCTTC.

This clone was picked up one time. The rearrangement uses TRBV29-1 and TRBJ2-1, with 7 bases aligning to TRBD2. CDR3 length equals 14 residues. The J segment lost 0 bases and the V segment lost 1 base, leaving 0 bases of the junction unmatched. Germline assignment: CDR1 SQVTM and CDR2 ANQGSEA. For the CDR3, the DNA is TGCAGCGTTGAAGGACTAGCCTCCTACAATGAGCAGTTCTTC. This codes for CSVEGLASYNEQFF.

V and J are TRBV2 and TRBJ1-5; 8 nucleotides line up with TRBD1. CDR1 is SNHLY and CDR2 is FYNNEI in the germline V gene. V lost 5 bases and J lost 6; bases outside the gene matches: 6. This CDR3 is 14 amino acids long. The CDR3 here is CASSPDRGGQPQHF. The DNA for the CDR3 is TGTGCCAGCAGTCCCGACAGGGGAGGTCAGCCCCAGCATTTT.

This chain connects TRBV4-3 to TRBJ2-1; TRBD1 is a possible D gene (5 bases). The CDR3 has 15 residues. Germline CDR1 is LGHNA and CDR2 is YSLEER. The V and J ends lost 0 bases and 10 bases respectively, with 16 bases between them. The CDR3 sequence is CASSQDLVGRGEQFF. The CDR3 DNA reads as TGCGCCAGCAGCCAAGATCTTGTGGGGCGTGGGGAGCAGTTCTTC.